Each of the 21 T cell receptor beta chains below was sequenced from the same sample in a study of type 1 regulatory T cells. MiXCR, applied by TCRdb to the reads, yields one record per CDR3 protein. The sample includes around 88,000 distinct CDR3 sequences, roughly 30% of them seen just once. What was sequenced was CD4+ T cells, either the whole sample or a sorted fraction (not recorded which). These receptors were taken from a human donor in good health.

At least ten counts were recorded for this clonotype. The V call is TRBV4-1, the J call TRBJ1-2, with D possibly matching TRBD1 (6 bases). CDR1 is MGHRA and CDR2 is YSYEKL in the germline V gene. The CDR3 is 15 amino acids. Trimming took 0 bases from V and 3 from J, leaving 11 bases between them. CDR3 nucleotide sequence: TGCGCCAGCAGCCAAGATCTCGCAGGGGACTATGGCTACACCTTC. Translated: CASSQDLAGDYGYTF.

The CDR3: CATKGDYRTDTQYF. Written as DNA, the CDR3 is TGTGCCACAAAGGGGGACTACCGCACAGATACGCAGTATTTT. The gene calls are TRBV6-5 and TRBJ2-3; D might be TRBD2 (7 bases). Per the germline V gene, CDR1 is MNHEY and CDR2 is SVGAGI. Deletions cut 10 bases from V and 1 base from J, with 15 bases between. The CDR3 spans 14 residues.

The V gene is TRBV4-1, the J gene TRBJ2-7, with 11 bases matching TRBD2. Trimming at V came to 1 base and at J to 2 bases, leaving 4 bases not matched to a gene. From germline, CDR1 is MGHRA and CDR2 YSYEKL. The CDR3 loop spans 16 amino acids. The CDR3, as DNA: TGCGCCAGCAGCCAAGTAGGGACTAGCGGAACCTACGAGCAGTACTTC. This codes for CASSQVGTSGTYEQYF.

The chain combines TRBV9 with TRBJ2-1; D is unclear. V was trimmed by 4 bases and J by 13 bases, leaving 18 bases between them. Germline V lookup: CDR1 SGDLS, CDR2 YYNGEE. The CDR3 contains 13 residues. Written as DNA, the CDR3 is TGTGCCAGCAGCCTGATGCTCGACTCGCCCCAGTTCTTC. Translated: CASSLMLDSPQFF.

This rearrangement joins TRBV20-1 to TRBJ2-5; D possibly corresponds to TRBD1 (5 bases). The CDR3 covers 15 residues. From germline, CDR1 is DFQATT and CDR2 SNEGSKA (reference sequence). Trimming removed 6 bases from V and 2 bases from J, with 19 bases in between. The DNA of the CDR3 is TGCAGTGCCCAACAACCGCTATACAGGCAAGAGACCCAGTACTTC. Translated, it gives CSAQQPLYRQETQYF.

The chain employs TRBV27 and TRBJ2-6, with 7 bases that match TRBD1. Germline CDR1 reads MNHEY; CDR2 reads SMNVEV (reference sequence). The ends lost 2 bases at V and 4 bases at J; junction bases unmatched: 2. The CDR3 is 15 amino acids. CDR3 in amino acids: CASSLTGAGANVLTF. CDR3 sequence (DNA): TGTGCCAGCAGTTTAACAGGGGCCGGGGCCAACGTCCTGACTTTC.

This clonotype showed up just a few times. The chain recombines TRBV5-1 with TRBJ2-1, with TRBD2 matching over 7 bases. V was clipped by 5 bases and J by 9 bases; unmatched bases: 14. Germline CDR1 reads SGHRS; CDR2 reads YFSETQ. CDR3 length: 15 amino acids. The DNA of the CDR3 is TGCGCCAGCAGATATGGACTAGAACCTTCTGGTGAGCAGTTCTTC. This codes for CASRYGLEPSGEQFF.

This rearrangement joins TRBV30 to TRBJ2-1; D might be TRBD2 (5 bases). The ends were cut back, 2 bases at V and 2 bases at J, with 10 bases in the middle. Germline loops: CDR1 GTSNPN, CDR2 SVGIG (reference sequence). CDR3 length equals 14 residues. The CDR3 sequence is CAWSKLAPYNEQFF. The CDR3 DNA reads TGTGCCTGGAGTAAGCTAGCCCCCTACAATGAGCAGTTCTTC.

This clonotype turned up a few times. This chain joins TRBV5-1 and TRBJ2-1, with 10 bases matching TRBD1. J gave up 10 bases and V 4 bases, and 2 bases lay outside the gene matches. This CDR3 is 12 amino acids long. Germline V gene data show CDR1 as SGHRS and CDR2 as YFSETQ. CDR3: CASSTGQGEQFF. The CDR3, as DNA: TGCGCCAGCAGCACGGGACAGGGGGAGCAGTTCTTC.

This clonotype occurred a few times. The chain employs TRBV7-9 and TRBJ2-3; D is undetermined. Trimming stripped 1 base from V and 5 bases from J, with 7 bases between. The V gene's germline CDR1 is SEHNR and CDR2 FQNEAQ (reference sequence). This CDR3 has 13 residues. DNA for the CDR3: TGTGCCAGCAGCTTAGGATCTCAAGATACGCAGTATTTT. Its translation is CASSLGSQDTQYF.

This clonotype was picked up a small number of times. The gene calls are TRBV5-1 and TRBJ2-1; either TRBD1 or TRBD2 may supply D (6 bases each). The CDR3 is made up of 14 amino acids. CDR1 SGHRS and CDR2 YFSETQ come from the germline V gene. The V end was cut by 6 bases, the J end by 4 bases, with 14 bases between. CDR3: CASNLGGPYNEQFF. The CDR3 DNA reads TGCGCCAGCAACCTCGGGGGCCCTTACAATGAGCAGTTCTTC.

Note on this clonotype: Here the CDR3 omits its conserved ending phenylalanine or tryptophan, so a read error is the likely source. The V gene is TRBV5-5, the J gene TRBJ1-2; D is undetermined. V lost 7 bases and J 5 bases, leaving 15 bases between the germline ends. This CDR3 region has 13 residues. The germline V gene encodes CDR1 SGHKS and CDR2 YYEKEE (reference sequence). The CDR3 coding sequence is TGTGCCAGCGTTCAAGGTAGTACTTATGGCTACACCCTC. Its translation: CASVQGSTYGYTL.

The table lists this clonotype with a few counts. This chain uses TRBV4-1 with TRBJ2-1; 14 bases map to TRBD2. This CDR3 has 15 amino acids. V trimming: 7 bases; J trimming: 5 bases; junction bases outside the gene matches: 4. Germline loops: CDR1 MGHRA, CDR2 YSYEKL. This CDR3 is CASKGLAGVHNEQFF. CDR3 in DNA: TGCGCCAGCAAGGGACTAGCGGGAGTCCACAATGAGCAGTTCTTC.

This sequence joins TRBV5-1 and TRBJ2-3; a weak D match, TRBD2 (5 bases). CDR1 SGHRS and CDR2 YFSETQ come from the germline V gene. The V and J ends lost 0 bases and 0 bases respectively, with 8 bases between them. The CDR3 loop spans 15 amino acids. DNA for the CDR3: TGCGCCAGCAGCTTGGCCGGAGGCAGCACAGATACGCAGTATTTT. Its protein is CASSLAGGSTDTQYF.

This clonotype has a handful of counts. The chain has TRBV20-1 and TRBJ1-2; a weak D match, TRBD1 (6 bases). Germline V lookup: CDR1 DFQATT, CDR2 SNEGSKA (reference sequence). With 4 bases removed from V and 8 bases from J, the gap between germline ends came to 20 bases. The CDR3 contains 14 residues. DNA of the CDR3: TGCAGTGCTACGCCCCCTCCAGGGGATTACGGCTACACCTTC. Protein sequence: CSATPPPGDYGYTF.

V usage is TRBV7-6 and J usage is TRBJ1-6; D gene uncertain. Germline V gene lookup returns CDR1 SGHVS and CDR2 FNYEAQ. The CDR3 length is 14 residues. The V gene lost 1 base and the J gene lost 10 bases, with 11 bases spanning the gap. The CDR3 region is CASSLGGLGSPLHF. The CDR3 region has the DNA TGTGCCAGCAGCTTAGGGGGATTAGGCTCACCCCTCCACTTT.

A single count supports this clonotype. The chain couples TRBV11-2 to TRBJ2-1, with 7 bases aligning to TRBD1. Germline V lookup: CDR1 SGHAT, CDR2 FQNNGV. V was pared by 3 bases and J by 9 bases, with 2 bases of the junction left unmatched. This CDR3 spans 12 amino acids. The CDR3 coding sequence is TGTGCCAGCAGCTTCGACAGGGTTGAGCAGTTCTTC. It codes for CASSFDRVEQFF.

This chain connects TRBV12-3 or TRBV12-4 to TRBJ2-4; 8 bases are a match to TRBD2. The length of the CDR3 is 12 residues. Trimming took 6 bases from V and 6 from J; bases not matched to a gene: 1. The CDR3 sequence is CASRGLGNIQYF. In DNA, the CDR3 is TGTGCCAGCAGGGGACTAGGAAACATTCAGTACTTC.

The chain employs TRBV5-1 and TRBJ2-7; TRBD2 matches 10 bases. This CDR3 region has 15 residues. The germline V gene encodes CDR1 SGHRS and CDR2 YFSETQ. J lost 4 bases, V lost 3 bases, and 7 bases had no gene match. CDR3: CASSWTSGGPYEQYF. CDR3 DNA: TGCGCCAGCAGCTGGACTAGCGGAGGCCCATACGAGCAGTACTTC.

The chain has TRBV6-2 or TRBV6-3 and TRBJ2-5; 9 bases are shared with TRBD1. This CDR3 comprises 15 residues. The germline gives CDR1 MNHEY, CDR2 SVGEGT. V shed 7 bases and J 2 bases; nucleotides not matched to a gene: 8. DNA of the CDR3: TGTGCCAGCACCAAGGACAGGGGTCAACAAGAGACCCAGTACTTC. Translation: CASTKDRGQQETQYF.

This clonotype was observed a single time. The V gene is TRBV7-2, the J gene TRBJ2-7; maybe TRBD2 (6 bases). Per the germline V gene, CDR1 is SGHTA and CDR2 is FQGNSA. CDR3 length equals 13 residues. V was shortened by 10 bases and J by 5 bases, with 18 bases between the two germline ends. DNA of the CDR3: TGTGCCACCTCGGGAGTGACCCCTCACGAGCAGTACTTC. This gives the protein CATSGVTPHEQYF.